The 4 T cell receptor beta chains below were found in one sample sequenced in a study of vaccination and CD4 T cells after COVID-19. Noted treatment: 10-day PBMC culture with coronavirus spike peptide pools or control peptides (ViraFEST assay). Researchers used the Oncomine TCR Beta short-read assay to sequence DNA from cultured CD4+ T cells. TCRdb re-analysed the PCR reads in MiXCR, keeping a single row per CDR3 protein. Of 12,000 or so distinct CDR3 sequences listed, roughly three fifths are singletons. What these receptors recognize is not known. The specimen was CD4+ T cells from blood, cultured in vitro. The receptors derive from a human donor who had recovered from COVID-19.

V and J are TRBV19 and TRBJ2-5, with 15 bases identical to TRBD2. Trimming cost V 10 bases and J 5 bases; bases outside gene matches: 11. This CDR3 region has 16 residues. The germline gives CDR1 LNHDA, CDR2 SQIVND (reference sequence). CDR3 amino acids: CATRRGLAGGGETQYF. Written as DNA, the CDR3 is TGTGCCACCAGAAGGGGACTAGCGGGAGGTGGGGAGACCCAGTACTTC.

This clonotype turned up a few times. CDR3 sequence: CASSDSGRAPDTQYF. The CDR3 region has the DNA TGTGCCAGCAGCGATAGCGGGAGGGCCCCAGATACGCAGTATTTT. The chain links TRBV6-2 or TRBV6-3 to TRBJ2-3; 11 bases align to TRBD2. The length of the CDR3 is 15 residues. The ends lost 6 bases at V and 4 bases at J; junction bases unmatched: 6. Germline loops: CDR1 MNHEY, CDR2 SVGEGT.

The rearrangement uses TRBV7-9 and TRBJ1-3; D is ambiguous. The V end was cut by 3 bases, the J end by 5 bases, with 8 bases between. The V gene's germline CDR1 is SEHNR and CDR2 FQNEAQ (reference sequence). The CDR3 consists of 13 residues. This chain's CDR3 is CASSFDNRNTIYF. The CDR3 DNA sequence: TGTGCCAGCAGCTTCGACAACCGAAACACCATATATTTT.

The chain joins TRBV4-2 to TRBJ2-3; D remains ambiguous. This CDR3 region has 13 residues. CDR1 is LGHNA and CDR2 is YNFKEQ in the germline V gene. V was cut by 0 bases and J by 7 bases, with 8 bases left in between. The DNA for the CDR3 is TGTGCCAGCAGCCAAGATCTTGCATATACGCAGTATTTT. Protein product: CASSQDLAYTQYF.